The entry that follows covers one T cell receptor (beta chain) sequence. Its antigen target is currently unknown. No much larger clonotype is one base removed from it; base qualities were not supplied. The cohort comprised some 730 healthy bone marrow donors. All cohort members were sampled while nominally healthy, although unrecorded immune exposures were likely present. The donor tested CMV seropositive and was one of the 289 seropositive cohort members. A peripheral blood sample was collected from each donor, and TCR beta sequencing was performed on peripheral blood mononuclear cells. The Qiagen DNeasy Blood Extraction Kit was used to extract genomic DNA from the blood cell samples. The data were obtained in a study of cytomegalovirus exposure and HLA in healthy donors (TCRdb year 2017). Study-wide context: In an earlier analysis of 550 to 750 of the donors, around 300 Gb of sequence data and 100 million or so unique TCR beta sequences from 150 million to 200 million T cells were reported. An early release covering 550 to 650 HLA-typed donors comprised about 300 gigabases of sequencing data and 85 million to 100 million unique TCR sequences. The genetic ancestry cluster associated with self-reported Caucasian donors included 80% to 90% of the roughly 380 genotyped donors. The aim of the study was to test whether cataloging public T cell receptors could identify signatures of past pathogen exposure. The study used immunosequencing to profile the T cell repertoires of 600 to 850 subjects and linked those repertoires to cytomegalovirus serostatus. Besides the first cohort of some 670 subjects, a separate validation cohort made up of roughly 130 different subjects was used. The study combined high-throughput TCR immunosequencing, statistical association of individual TCRs with disease status, and machine learning to predict cytomegalovirus infection status. To study patterns of TCR occurrence, a later analysis re-analyzed previously published TCR beta repertoires from just over 650 donors and added high-resolution HLA genotyping. Rather than using new phenotypic data, the later analysis identified candidate immune exposures from TCR beta sequences and from how often those sequences occurred across donors. An earlier analysis of roughly 600 of the donors used high-throughput TCR beta sequencing to judge whether each TCR beta V gene segment behaved as functional or pseudogenic. Donor age, sex, ethnicity and CMV serostatus were compiled together with the repertoire data. In a later genetic analysis, genome-wide SNP genotypes for about three fifths of the roughly 670 donors were used, and that subset was treated as a discovery cohort. Every discovery cohort repertoire had been produced on one sequencing platform. Both class I and class II loci were covered by HLA typing, at four-digit resolution. Typing coverage differed by locus: A, B, C, DRB1 and DQB1 were typed in about 620-640 donors, DQA1 in roughly 500, DPA1 in around 580, and DPB1 in just under 490. Roughly 5 DR-DQ haplotypes were treated as single units for association and clustering because of strong linkage in the cohort. On average, approximately 250,000 unique TCR beta nucleotide sequences were sequenced per donor among 300 to 500 genotyped donors of the cohort, with 15% to 20% of those sequences being non-productive.

Library prep was done by the immunoSEQ multiplex PCR assay. The multiplex PCR relied on a mix of 60 forward primers for TCR Vbeta segments and 13 reverse primers for TCR Jbeta segments. Amplification of the CDR3 region of rearranged TCR beta genes was performed with a multiplex PCR assay on genomic DNA. Amplified TCR beta libraries were sequenced as 87-base-pair reads on the Illumina HiSeq System. The paper's processing steps were these. Across the 670 or so repertoires, a later analysis counted approximately 75 million unique TCR beta chains, around 10 million of which were shared by at least two donors. A nearest-neighbor algorithm error-corrected the raw reads and collapsed the reads into unique sequences, merging closely related sequences to remove PCR and sequencing errors. To assign V, D and J gene segments, CDR3 sequences were aligned to IMGT reference sequences. For a sequence to be retained, at least a six-nucleotide match to both a V gene segment and a J gene segment was required. A rearrangement counted as productive if the CDR3 had no stop codons and remained in frame with V and J, and every other rearrangement counted as non-productive. CDR3 was defined by IMGT convention, running from the second conserved V-encoded cysteine to the conserved J-encoded phenylalanine. The earlier analysis of about 530 of the donors excluded any sequence lacking an unambiguous match to a single V gene segment. An earlier analysis of fewer than 750 of the donors called V segments functional above 56.7% productive rearrangements and segregating when the between-donor standard deviation exceeded 5%. A statistical classification framework was built to diagnose cytomegalovirus status from the catalog of TCR beta chain sequences. In a later analysis, TCR nucleotide sequences were compared against IMGT/GENE-DB human TR gene sequences so that V and J genes could be assigned. The TCRdist pipeline was used in a later analysis to assign CDR3 sequences and most-parsimonious VDJ recombination scenarios. In a later analysis, each TCR beta chain was defined by its CDR3 amino acid sequence together with its V-gene family, and reads without a unique V-gene family were excluded. A later analysis removed several hundred highly shared, low-generation-probability nucleotide sequences to deal with suspected cross-contamination and a sequencing artifact. For each public chain, a later analysis derived a clonal expansion index from normalized ranks of inferred template counts within each repertoire. In a later analysis, generation probabilities were computed using a VDJ recombination model fitted to out-of-frame rearrangements, and the results were checked against IGoR. Hypergeometric tests were used in a later analysis to score TCR-TCR, TCR-HLA and TCR-CMV co-occurrence, with a repertoire-size bias correction applied to the TCR pairs. To estimate false discovery rates, a later analysis permuted the HLA or CMV assignments 20 times. A later analysis grouped co-occurring TCRs with DBSCAN, adding TCRdist sequence similarity when clustering within HLA-allele-positive subsets. Repertoires with fewer than 30,000 or more than 120,000 public chains were left out of co-occurrence clustering, as were several repertoires with anomalous nucleotide sharing. This is the immuneACCESS table as TCRdb keeps it, with only in-frame sequences that have V and J called. A part of the clones is gone; compared with another copy, unresolved V genes explain less than half, and the rest is unexplained. V and J calls and clone size are given by that table; D and trimming were obtained from the DNA. The sample table lists tens of thousands of clones, 70% to 75% of them with a count of one. The top ten clonotypes cover roughly 6.1% of the sample.

Beyond this particular receptor, the publication reports: A further reported finding was that TCR beta sequences accurately predicted the HLA-A and HLA-B alleles for most subjects in the first cohort. CMV serostatus was the only immune exposure information available for the cohort. Compared with the roughly 710-donor mean, donors in an Asian-associated ancestry cluster had fewer N-insertions in productive TCRs, according to a later genetic analysis. The authors suggested that the approach could potentially be extended to other disease states and immunological phenotypes. In a later analysis, HLA-associated TCR beta chains were found to be more clonally expanded and to have lower generation probabilities than equally common non-associated chains. Most TCR sequences were seen in very few donors, while some public TCRs were found in many individuals. At a false discovery rate of 0.05, a later analysis linked approximately 18,000 TCR beta sequences to specific HLA alleles. Only TCR beta chains were sequenced in this cohort, and the absence of alpha or paired-chain data limited detectable features. V-gene and J-gene trimming of TCR beta chains was associated with a missense DCLRE1C variant in a later genetic analysis, and the association was replicated in an independent cohort. Correlated functional status among segregating V segments might reflect linkage disequilibrium, but an unknown experimental factor could not be ruled out. In a later analysis, TCR association rates were found to vary across HLA loci, with the most associated TCRs seen for DRB1 alleles and the fewest for HLA-C alleles. In a later analysis, several top co-occurrence clusters were reported to appear linked to parvovirus B19, influenza, CMV and Epstein-Barr virus. In both the original and validation cohorts, the classifier was reported to diagnose cytomegalovirus status with high specificity and sensitivity. The presence/absence analyses assumed that sequencing depth was roughly uniform across donors, and that assumption may not be true. Because HLA typing was missing for some donors at each locus, association tests included only the typed subset. Most CMV-associated TCR beta chains appeared to be HLA-restricted in a later analysis, and the HLA associations seemed to be driven largely by CMV exposure. When HLA alleles, especially DR and DQ, strongly co-occurred, TCR associations were difficult to assign to individual alleles. A cluster of highly shared sequence variants was judged likely to represent a technical artifact of the sequencing pipeline. In the study, roughly 160 TCR beta chains were listed as associated with cytomegalovirus. In vitro tests confirmed that three of the cytomegalovirus-associated TCR beta chains recognize cytomegalovirus antigens. Some IMGT-functional V segments, including TRBV6-2 and TRBV6-3, could not be distinguished by the 87-base-pair reads and were therefore excluded. Because counts were too low, more than 15 rarely observed V segments, including chromosome 9 orphons, were left out of the earlier analysis of roughly 600 of the donors. An earlier analysis of several hundred of the donors showed that most TCR beta V segments appeared in productive rearrangements either about 87% or about 30% of the time, which broadly matched IMGT annotations.

At the junction V is shortened by 7 bases and J by 7 bases, with 22 bases in between. In the germline V gene, CDR1 corresponds to SNHLY and CDR2 to FYNNEI. The CDR3 runs 16 residues from the cysteine to the phenylalanine. Only the CDR3 portion is preserved as DNA: 48 bases, with reading frame beginning at the first base. This clonotype originated in a woman between 50 and 59 years old in good health and CMV-seropositive. The V gene is TRBV2 and the J gene is TRBJ1-4, and perhaps TRBD1 as D gene, on 5 matching bases. The sample comprised PBMCs. CDR3 region: CASISSGALLGEKLFF. The DNA is as follows: TGTGCCAGCATAAGCAGTGGGGCCCTCCTAGGTGAAAAACTGTTTTTT.